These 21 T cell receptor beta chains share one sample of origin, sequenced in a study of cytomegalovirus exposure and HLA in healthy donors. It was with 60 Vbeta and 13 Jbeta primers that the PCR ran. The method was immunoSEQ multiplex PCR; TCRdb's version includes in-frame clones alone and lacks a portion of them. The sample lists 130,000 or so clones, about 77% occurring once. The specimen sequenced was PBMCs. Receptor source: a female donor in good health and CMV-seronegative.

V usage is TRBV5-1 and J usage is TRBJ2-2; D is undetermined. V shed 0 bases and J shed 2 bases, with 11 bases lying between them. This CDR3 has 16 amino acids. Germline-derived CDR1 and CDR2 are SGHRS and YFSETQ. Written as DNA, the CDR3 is TGCGCCAGCAGCTTGGACCAGTCCATAAACACCGGGGAGCTGTTTTTT. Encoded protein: CASSLDQSINTGELFF.

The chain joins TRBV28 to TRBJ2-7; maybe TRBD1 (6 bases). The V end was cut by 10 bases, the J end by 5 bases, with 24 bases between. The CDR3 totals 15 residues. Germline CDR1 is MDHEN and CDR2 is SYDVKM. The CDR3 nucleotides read TGTGCCACCAGACAATCTGGGGGCTTGGCGGACGAGCAGTACTTC. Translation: CATRQSGGLADEQYF.

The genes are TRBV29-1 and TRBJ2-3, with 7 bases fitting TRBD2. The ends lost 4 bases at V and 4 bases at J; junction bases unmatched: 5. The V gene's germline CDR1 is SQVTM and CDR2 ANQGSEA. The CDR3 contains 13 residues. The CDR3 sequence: CSVGAGRADTQYF. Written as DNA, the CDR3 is TGCAGCGTTGGAGCGGGACGGGCAGATACGCAGTATTTT.

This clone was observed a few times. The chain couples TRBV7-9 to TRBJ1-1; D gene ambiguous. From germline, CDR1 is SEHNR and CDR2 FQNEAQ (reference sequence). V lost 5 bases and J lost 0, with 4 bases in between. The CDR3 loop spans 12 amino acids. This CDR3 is CASSQMNTEAFF. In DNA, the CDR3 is TGTGCCAGCAGCCAAATGAACACTGAAGCTTTCTTT.

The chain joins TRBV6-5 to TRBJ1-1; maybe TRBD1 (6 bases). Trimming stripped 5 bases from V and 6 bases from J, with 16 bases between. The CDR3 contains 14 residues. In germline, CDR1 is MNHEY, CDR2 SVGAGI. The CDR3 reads CASSRGQWRSEAFF. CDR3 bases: TGTGCCAGCAGTCGCGGACAGTGGCGGTCTGAAGCTTTCTTT.

CDR3 nucleotide sequence: TGTGCCAGCAGTGGACCAGCGGGGAGCTCCTACAATGAGCAGTTCTTC. Translated, it gives CASSGPAGSSYNEQFF. The chain employs TRBV6-4 and TRBJ2-1; TRBD2 agrees at 7 bases. The CDR3 spans 16 residues. Germline loops: CDR1 MRHNA, CDR2 SNTAGT. V shed 4 bases and J 0 bases; nucleotides not matched to a gene: 6.

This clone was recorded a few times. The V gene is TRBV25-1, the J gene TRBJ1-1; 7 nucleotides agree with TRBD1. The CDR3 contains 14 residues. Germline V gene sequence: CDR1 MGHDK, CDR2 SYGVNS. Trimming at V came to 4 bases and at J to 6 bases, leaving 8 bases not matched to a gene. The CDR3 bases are TGTGCCAGCAGTGTCACCCTCGGACAGGCTGAAGCTTTCTTT. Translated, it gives CASSVTLGQAEAFF.

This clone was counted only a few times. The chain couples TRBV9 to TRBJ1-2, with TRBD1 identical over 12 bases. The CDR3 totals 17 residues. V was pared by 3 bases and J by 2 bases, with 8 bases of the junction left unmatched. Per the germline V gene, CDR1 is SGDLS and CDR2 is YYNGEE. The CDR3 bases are TGTGCCAGCAGCGGAGGGACAGGGGGCAAGGGAAACTATGGCTACACCTTC. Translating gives CASSGGTGGKGNYGYTF.

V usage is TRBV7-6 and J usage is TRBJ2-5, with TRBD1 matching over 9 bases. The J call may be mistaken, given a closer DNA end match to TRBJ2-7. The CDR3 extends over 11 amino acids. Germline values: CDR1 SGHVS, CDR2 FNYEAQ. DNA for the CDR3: TGTGCCAGCGGACAGGGGAACGAGCAGTACTTC. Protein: CASGQGNEQYF.

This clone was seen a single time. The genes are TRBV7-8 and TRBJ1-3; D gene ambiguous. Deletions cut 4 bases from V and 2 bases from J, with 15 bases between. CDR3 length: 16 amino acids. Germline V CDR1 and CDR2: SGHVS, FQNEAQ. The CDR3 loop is CASSSTPESAGNTIYF. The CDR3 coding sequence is TGTGCCAGCAGCTCCACCCCGGAGAGTGCTGGAAACACCATATATTTT. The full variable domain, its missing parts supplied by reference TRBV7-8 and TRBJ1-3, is GAGVSQSPRYKVAKRGQDVALRCDPISGHVSLFWYQQALGQGPEFLTYFQNEAQLDKSGLPSDRFFAERPEGSVSTLKIQRTQQEDSAVYLCASSSTPESAGNTIYFGEGSWLTVV.

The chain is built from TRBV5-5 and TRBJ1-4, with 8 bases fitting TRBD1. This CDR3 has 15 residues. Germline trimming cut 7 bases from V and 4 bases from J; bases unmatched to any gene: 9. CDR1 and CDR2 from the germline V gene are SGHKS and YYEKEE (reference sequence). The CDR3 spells CASGNDRGRNEKLFF. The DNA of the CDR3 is TGTGCCAGCGGGAATGACAGGGGCCGTAATGAAAAACTGTTTTTT. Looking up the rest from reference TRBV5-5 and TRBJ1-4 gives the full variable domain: DAGVTQSPTHLIKTRGQQVTLRCSPISGHKSVSWYQQVLGQGPQFIFQYYEKEERGRGNFPDRFSARQFPNYSSELNVNALLLGDSALYLCASGNDRGRNEKLFFGSGTQLSVL.

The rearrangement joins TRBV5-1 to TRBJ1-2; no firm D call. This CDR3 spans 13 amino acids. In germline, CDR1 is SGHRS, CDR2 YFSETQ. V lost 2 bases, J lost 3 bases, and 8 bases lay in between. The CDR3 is CASSFGADYGYTF. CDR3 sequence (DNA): TGCGCCAGCAGCTTTGGAGCAGACTATGGCTACACCTTC.

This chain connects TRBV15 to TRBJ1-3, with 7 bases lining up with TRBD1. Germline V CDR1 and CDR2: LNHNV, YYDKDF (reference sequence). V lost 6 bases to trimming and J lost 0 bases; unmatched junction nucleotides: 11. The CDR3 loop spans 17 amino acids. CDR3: CATSIRRTGFSGNTIYF. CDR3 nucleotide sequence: TGTGCCACCAGTATCCGGCGGACAGGCTTCTCTGGAAACACCATATATTTT.

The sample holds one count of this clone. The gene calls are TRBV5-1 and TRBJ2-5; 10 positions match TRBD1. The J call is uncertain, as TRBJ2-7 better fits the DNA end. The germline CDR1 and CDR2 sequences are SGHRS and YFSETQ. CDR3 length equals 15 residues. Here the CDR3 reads CASSLRDRGSDEQYF. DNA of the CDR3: TGCGCCAGCAGCCTCCGGGACAGGGGATCGGACGAGCAGTACTTC.

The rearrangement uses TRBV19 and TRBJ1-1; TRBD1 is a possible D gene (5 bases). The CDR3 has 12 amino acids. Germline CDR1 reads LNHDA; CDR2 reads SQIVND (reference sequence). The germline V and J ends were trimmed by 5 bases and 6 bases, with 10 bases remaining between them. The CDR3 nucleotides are TGTGCCAGTAGTTACAGGATGTCTGAAGCTTTCTTT. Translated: CASSYRMSEAFF.

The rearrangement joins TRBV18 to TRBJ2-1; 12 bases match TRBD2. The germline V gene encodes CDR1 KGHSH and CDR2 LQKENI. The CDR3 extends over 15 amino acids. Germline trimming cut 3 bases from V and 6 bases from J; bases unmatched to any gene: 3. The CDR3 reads CASSPTSGRPNEQFF. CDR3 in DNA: TGTGCCAGCTCACCGACTAGCGGGAGACCCAATGAGCAGTTCTTC.

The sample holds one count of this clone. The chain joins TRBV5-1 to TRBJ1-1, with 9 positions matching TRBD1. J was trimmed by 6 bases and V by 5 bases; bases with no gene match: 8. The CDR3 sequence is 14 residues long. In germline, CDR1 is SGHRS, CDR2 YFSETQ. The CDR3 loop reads CASSTGTGMAEAFF. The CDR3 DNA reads TGCGCCAGCAGTACCGGGACAGGGATGGCTGAAGCTTTCTTT.

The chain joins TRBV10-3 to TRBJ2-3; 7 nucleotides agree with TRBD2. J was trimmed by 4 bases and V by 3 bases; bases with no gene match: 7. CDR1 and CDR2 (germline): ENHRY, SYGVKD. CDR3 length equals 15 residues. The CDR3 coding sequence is TGTGCCATCAGTGACCGGGGCGGGGGAGCAGATACGCAGTATTTT. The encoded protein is CAISDRGGGADTQYF.

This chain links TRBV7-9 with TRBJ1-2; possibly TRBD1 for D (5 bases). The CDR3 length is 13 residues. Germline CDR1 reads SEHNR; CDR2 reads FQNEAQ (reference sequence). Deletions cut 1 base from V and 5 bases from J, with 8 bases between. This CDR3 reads CASSLEGRYGYTF. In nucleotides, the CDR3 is TGTGCCAGCAGCTTAGAGGGGCGGTATGGCTACACCTTC.

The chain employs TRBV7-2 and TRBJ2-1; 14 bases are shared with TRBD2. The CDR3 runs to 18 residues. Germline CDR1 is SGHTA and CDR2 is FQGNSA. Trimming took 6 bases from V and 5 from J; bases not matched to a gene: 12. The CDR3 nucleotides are TGTGCCAGCAGTTCTCAGCCGGGACTAGCGGGGGACAACAATGAGCAGTTCTTC. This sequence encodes CASSSQPGLAGDNNEQFF.

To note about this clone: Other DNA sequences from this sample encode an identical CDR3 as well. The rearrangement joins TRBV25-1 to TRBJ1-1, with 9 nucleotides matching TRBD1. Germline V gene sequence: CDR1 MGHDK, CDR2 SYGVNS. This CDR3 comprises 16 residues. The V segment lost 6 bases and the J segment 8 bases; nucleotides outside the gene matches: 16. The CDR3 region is CASRSPSGQGTPEAFF. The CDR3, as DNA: TGTGCCAGCAGGTCCCCGAGCGGACAGGGGACACCCGAAGCTTTCTTT.